This is a list of T cell receptor beta chains from one sample in a study of cytotoxic CD8 clonotypes in ibrutinib-treated CLL. Using immunoSEQ multiplex PCR, the repertoire was profiled, and TCRdb retains in-frame clones only, with some absent. The profile shows around 250,000 clones, 70% of them singletons. The sample consisted of PBMCs, taken after 24 months of ibrutinib treatment. The source is a human donor with chronic lymphocytic leukemia. CDR3s include the opening cysteine and the closing phenylalanine or tryptophan. The order of the fields is CDR3 protein, CDR3 DNA, V gene, clone size, J gene, D gene. A D gene is named only where the DNA matches it firmly. A clone size is listed for some rows: how often the clone was seen (once, few, many), or a class if it is expanded.

CDR3: CASSLAFGSPKHTEAFF; DNA: TGTGCCAGCAGCTTAGCGTTTGGCAGCCCAAAGCACACTGAAGCTTTCTTT; V: TRBV7-2; size: -; J: TRBJ1-1; D: -
CDR3: CASSRGWDTQYF; DNA: TGTGCCAGCTCCCGTGGGTGGGATACGCAGTATTTT; V: TRBV18; size: -; J: TRBJ2-3; D: -
CDR3: CASSAFGELFF; DNA: TGTGCCAGCAGCGCCTTCGGGGAGCTGTTTTTT; V: TRBV9; size: few; J: TRBJ2-2; D: -
CDR3: CASSLGAGSRTNEKLFF; DNA: TGCGCCAGCAGCCTCGGAGCTGGTAGCAGAACTAATGAAAAACTGTTTTTT; V: TRBV4-3; size: once; J: TRBJ1-4; D: -
CDR3: CASSFGIGSYNEQFF; DNA: TGTGCCAGCAGTTTTGGAATCGGCTCCTACAATGAGCAGTTCTTC; V: TRBV27; size: few; J: TRBJ2-1; D: -
CDR3: CAWNRREADLTLFF; DNA: TGTGCCTGGAACCGCCGGGAGGCAGACTTGACACTGTTTTTT; V: TRBV30; size: -; J: TRBJ1-4; D: -
CDR3: CASSQYGLAPETQYF; DNA: TGTGCCAGCAGCCAATACGGACTAGCCCCAGAGACCCAGTACTTC; V: TRBV5-6; size: -; J: TRBJ2-5; D: TRBD2
CDR3: CASSFIEGASYEQYF; DNA: TGTGCCAGCAGCTTCATAGAAGGGGCTTCCTACGAGCAGTACTTC; V: TRBV7-2; size: -; J: TRBJ2-7; D: -
CDR3: CASRDFSNEQFF; DNA: TGTGCCAGCAGGGACTTCAGCAATGAGCAGTTCTTC; V: TRBV2; size: few; J: TRBJ2-1; D: -
CDR3: CSATGQGVDTEAFF; DNA: TGCAGCGCTACGGGACAGGGGGTGGACACTGAAGCTTTCTTT; V: TRBV29-1; size: -; J: TRBJ1-1; D: TRBD1
CDR3: CASSLSSYNEQFF; DNA: TGTGCCAGCAGCTTAAGCTCCTACAATGAGCAGTTCTTC; V: TRBV7-2; size: -; J: TRBJ2-1; D: -
CDR3: CASSRGTPANYGYTF; DNA: TGTGCCAGCAGCCGCGGGACACCCGCTAACTATGGCTACACCTTC; V: TRBV28; size: -; J: TRBJ1-2; D: -
CDR3: CSVALSRRDHEQFF; DNA: TGCAGCGTGGCCTTGAGCAGGAGGGACCATGAGCAGTTCTTC; V: TRBV29-1; size: -; J: TRBJ2-1; D: -
CDR3: CASSRTGNTYEQYF; DNA: TGTGCCAGCAGTCGGACAGGGAACACCTACGAGCAGTACTTC; V: TRBV27; size: -; J: TRBJ2-7; D: TRBD1
CDR3: CASSYSTEAANEQFF; DNA: TGTGCCAGCAGTTACTCGACGGAAGCGGCCAATGAGCAGTTCTTC; V: TRBV6-6; size: -; J: TRBJ2-1; D: -
CDR3: CASSNPAAGELFF; DNA: TGCGCCAGCAGTAACCCCGCGGCCGGGGAGCTGTTTTTT; V: TRBV5-1; size: -; J: TRBJ2-2; D: -
CDR3: CASSLGLAGSTDTQYF; DNA: TGTGCCAGCAGTTTAGGACTAGCGGGATCCACAGATACGCAGTATTTT; V: TRBV6-6; size: -; J: TRBJ2-3; D: TRBD2
CDR3: CASSPPAGGSGNTIYF; DNA: TGTGCCAGCTCACCACCGGCGGGGGGCTCTGGAAACACCATATATTTT; V: TRBV18; size: -; J: TRBJ1-3; D: -
CDR3: CASTEGRVNQPQHF; DNA: TGTGCCAGCACCGAGGGACGGGTCAATCAGCCCCAGCATTTT; V: TRBV28; size: -; J: TRBJ1-5; D: -
CDR3: CASIGNYEQYF; DNA: TGTGCCAGTATCGGGAACTACGAGCAGTACTTC; V: TRBV19; size: -; J: TRBJ2-7; D: -
CDR3: CATIAGRWTGELFF; DNA: TGTGCCACTATAGCGGGAAGATGGACCGGGGAGCTGTTTTTT; V: TRBV28; size: -; J: TRBJ2-2; D: TRBD2
CDR3: CASSPAPLNEQFF; DNA: TGTGCCAGCAGCCCGGCCCCCTTAAATGAGCAGTTCTTC; V: TRBV6-5; size: -; J: TRBJ2-1; D: -
CDR3: CASSLNSYEQYF; DNA: TGTGCCAGCAGCTTAAACAGCTACGAGCAGTACTTC; V: TRBV11-2; size: -; J: TRBJ2-7; D: -
CDR3: CASITVGGNQPQHF; DNA: TGTGCCAGTATCACCGTTGGTGGCAATCAGCCCCAGCATTTT; V: TRBV19; size: -; J: TRBJ1-5; D: -
CDR3: CASRVTGANVLTF; DNA: TGTGCCAGCAGAGTGACTGGGGCCAACGTCCTGACTTTC; V: TRBV27; size: -; J: TRBJ2-6; D: -
CDR3: CASSLWGTAYEQYF; DNA: TGTGCCAGCAGTTTATGGGGGACAGCATACGAGCAGTACTTC; V: TRBV27; size: -; J: TRBJ2-7; D: TRBD1
CDR3: CASSVLPRGSYEQYF; DNA: TGTGCCAGCAGTGTTCTCCCCCGGGGCTCCTACGAGCAGTACTTC; V: TRBV6-1; size: once; J: TRBJ2-7; D: -
CDR3: CASSPHRGEQYF; DNA: TGTGCCAGCAGCCCCCACAGGGGCGAGCAGTACTTC; V: TRBV7-9; size: few; J: TRBJ2-7; D: TRBD1
CDR3: CASAPQGRGTDTQYF; DNA: TGTGCCAGCGCGCCACAGGGACGGGGGACAGATACGCAGTATTTT; V: TRBV18; size: few; J: TRBJ2-3; D: -
CDR3: CASSFLVNTGELFF; DNA: TGTGCCAGCAGCTTTTTAGTTAACACCGGGGAGCTGTTTTTT; V: TRBV7-3; size: -; J: TRBJ2-2; D: -
CDR3: CASSLDSSNQPQHF; DNA: TGCGCCAGCAGCCTGGACAGTAGCAATCAGCCCCAGCATTTT; V: TRBV5-1; size: -; J: TRBJ1-5; D: -
CDR3: CASSVGGSYEQYF; DNA: TGTGCCAGCAGCGTAGGAGGGTCCTACGAGCAGTACTTC; V: TRBV9; size: -; J: TRBJ2-7; D: -
CDR3: CASTSVGVSNQPQHF; DNA: TGTGCCAGCACCTCTGTAGGGGTTAGCAATCAGCCCCAGCATTTT; V: TRBV28; size: -; J: TRBJ1-5; D: -
CDR3: CASSELAGMNTEAFF; DNA: TGTGCCAGCAGTGAATTGGCAGGGATGAACACTGAAGCTTTCTTT; V: TRBV2; size: -; J: TRBJ1-1; D: -